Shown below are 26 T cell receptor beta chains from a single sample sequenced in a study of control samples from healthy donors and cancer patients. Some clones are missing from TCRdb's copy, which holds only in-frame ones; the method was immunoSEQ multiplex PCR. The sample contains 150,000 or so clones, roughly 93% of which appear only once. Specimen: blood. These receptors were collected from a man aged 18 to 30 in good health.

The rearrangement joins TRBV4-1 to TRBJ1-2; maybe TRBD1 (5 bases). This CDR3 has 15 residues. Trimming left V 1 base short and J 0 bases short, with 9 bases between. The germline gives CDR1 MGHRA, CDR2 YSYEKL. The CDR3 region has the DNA TGCGCCAGCAGCCAAGTGGCAGGGACTAACTATGGCTACACCTTC. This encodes CASSQVAGTNYGYTF.

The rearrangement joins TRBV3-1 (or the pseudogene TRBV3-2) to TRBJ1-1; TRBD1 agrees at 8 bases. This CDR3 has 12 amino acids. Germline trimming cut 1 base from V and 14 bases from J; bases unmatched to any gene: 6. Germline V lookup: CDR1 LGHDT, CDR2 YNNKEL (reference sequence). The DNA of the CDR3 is TGTGCCAGCAGCCAAGCCAGTGGACAGGGCTTCTTT. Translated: CASSQASGQGFF.

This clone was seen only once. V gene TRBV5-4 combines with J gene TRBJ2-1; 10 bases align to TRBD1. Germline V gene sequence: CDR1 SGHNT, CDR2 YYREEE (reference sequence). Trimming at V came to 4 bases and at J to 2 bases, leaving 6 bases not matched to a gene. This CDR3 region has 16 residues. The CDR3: CASSGLTGGAYNEQFF. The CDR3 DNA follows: TGTGCCAGCAGCGGGCTGACAGGGGGCGCCTACAATGAGCAGTTCTTC.

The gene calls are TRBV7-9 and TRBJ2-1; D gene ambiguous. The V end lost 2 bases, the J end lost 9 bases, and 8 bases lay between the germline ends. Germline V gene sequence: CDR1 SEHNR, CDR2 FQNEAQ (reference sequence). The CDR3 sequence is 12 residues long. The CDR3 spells CASSLRPIEQFF. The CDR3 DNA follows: TGTGCCAGCAGCTTACGGCCGATTGAGCAGTTCTTC.

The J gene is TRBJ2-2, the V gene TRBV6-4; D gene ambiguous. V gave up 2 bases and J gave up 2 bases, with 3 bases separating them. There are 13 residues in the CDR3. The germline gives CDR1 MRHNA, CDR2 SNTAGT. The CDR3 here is CASSDKNTGELFF. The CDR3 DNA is TGTGCCAGCAGTGACAAAAACACCGGGGAGCTGTTTTTT.

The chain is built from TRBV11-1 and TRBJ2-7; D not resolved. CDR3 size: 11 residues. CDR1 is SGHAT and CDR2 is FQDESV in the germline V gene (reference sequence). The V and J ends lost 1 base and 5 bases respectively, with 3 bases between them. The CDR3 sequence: CASSLGHEQYF. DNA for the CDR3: TGTGCCAGCAGCTTAGGGCACGAGCAGTACTTC.

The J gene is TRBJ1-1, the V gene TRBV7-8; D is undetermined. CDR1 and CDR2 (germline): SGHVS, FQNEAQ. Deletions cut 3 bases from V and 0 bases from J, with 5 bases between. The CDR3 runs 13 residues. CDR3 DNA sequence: TGTGCCAGCAGCTTTGAGGTGAACACTGAAGCTTTCTTT. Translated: CASSFEVNTEAFF.

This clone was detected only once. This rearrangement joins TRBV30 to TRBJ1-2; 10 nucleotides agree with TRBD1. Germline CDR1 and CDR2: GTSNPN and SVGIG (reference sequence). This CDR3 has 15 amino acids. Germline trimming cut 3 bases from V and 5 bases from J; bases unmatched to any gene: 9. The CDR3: CAWSPPTGGWYGYTF. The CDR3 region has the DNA TGTGCCTGGAGCCCCCCGACAGGGGGCTGGTATGGCTACACCTTC.

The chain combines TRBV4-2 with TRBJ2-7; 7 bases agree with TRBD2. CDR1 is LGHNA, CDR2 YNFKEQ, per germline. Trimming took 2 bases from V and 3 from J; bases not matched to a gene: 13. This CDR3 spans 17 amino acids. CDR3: CASSQRLPGEGHYEQYF. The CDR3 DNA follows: TGTGCCAGCAGCCAACGGCTTCCTGGGGAGGGGCACTACGAGCAGTACTTC.

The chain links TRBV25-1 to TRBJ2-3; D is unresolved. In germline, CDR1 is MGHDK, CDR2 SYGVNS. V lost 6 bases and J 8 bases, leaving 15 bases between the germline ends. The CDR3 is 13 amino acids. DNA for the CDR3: TGTGCCAGCAGCCCCCCGGTCCCCGGTACGCAGTATTTT. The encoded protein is CASSPPVPGTQYF.

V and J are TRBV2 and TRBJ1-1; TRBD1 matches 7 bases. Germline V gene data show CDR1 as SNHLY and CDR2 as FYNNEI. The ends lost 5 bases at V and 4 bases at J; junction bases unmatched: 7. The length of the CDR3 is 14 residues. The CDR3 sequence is CASSNQAGGTEAFF. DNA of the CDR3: TGTGCCAGCAGTAACCAAGCAGGGGGCACTGAAGCTTTCTTT.

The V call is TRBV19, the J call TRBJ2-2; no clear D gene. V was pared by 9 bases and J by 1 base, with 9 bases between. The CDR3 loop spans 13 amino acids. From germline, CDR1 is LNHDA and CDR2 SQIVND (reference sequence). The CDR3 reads CARARRNTGELFF. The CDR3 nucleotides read TGTGCCAGGGCCAGAAGGAACACCGGGGAGCTGTTTTTT.

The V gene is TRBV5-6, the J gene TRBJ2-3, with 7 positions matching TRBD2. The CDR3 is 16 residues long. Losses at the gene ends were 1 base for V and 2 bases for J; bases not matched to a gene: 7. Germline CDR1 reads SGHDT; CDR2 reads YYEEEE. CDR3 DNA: TGTGCCAGCAGCTTGCTTAGGCTAGCGGTCACAGATACGCAGTATTTT. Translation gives CASSLLRLAVTDTQYF.

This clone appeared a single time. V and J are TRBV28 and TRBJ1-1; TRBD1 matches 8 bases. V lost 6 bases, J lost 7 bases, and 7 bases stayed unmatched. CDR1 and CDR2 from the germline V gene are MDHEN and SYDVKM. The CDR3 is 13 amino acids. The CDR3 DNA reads TGTGCCAGCAGCCGGACAGGGTTTCTTGAAGCTTTCTTT. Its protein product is CASSRTGFLEAFF.

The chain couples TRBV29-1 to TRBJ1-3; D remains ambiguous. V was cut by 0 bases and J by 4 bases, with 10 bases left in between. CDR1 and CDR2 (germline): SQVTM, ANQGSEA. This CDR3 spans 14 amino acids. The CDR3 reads CSVEDGHTGNTIYF. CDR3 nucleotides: TGCAGCGTTGAAGATGGTCACACAGGAAACACCATATATTTT. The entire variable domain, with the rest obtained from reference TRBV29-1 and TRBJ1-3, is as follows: SAVISQKPSRDICQRGTSLTIQCQVDSQVTMMFWYRQQPGQSLTLIATANQGSEATYESGFVIDKFPISRPNLTFSTLTVSNMSPEDSSIYLCSVEDGHTGNTIYFGEGSWLTVV.

CDR3 sequence reads: CASSPTRNNEQFF. As DNA, the CDR3 is TGTGCCAGCAGCCCAACTAGGAACAATGAGCAGTTCTTC. V gene TRBV6-5 combines with J gene TRBJ2-1; perhaps TRBD2 as D (5 bases). The CDR3 covers 13 residues. Germline lookup yields CDR1 MNHEY and CDR2 SVGAGI. Trimming took 6 bases from V and 5 from J, leaving 11 bases between them.

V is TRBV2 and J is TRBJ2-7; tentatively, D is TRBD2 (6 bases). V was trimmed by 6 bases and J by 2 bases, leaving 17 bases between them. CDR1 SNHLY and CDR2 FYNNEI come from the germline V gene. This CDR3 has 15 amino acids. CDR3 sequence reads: CASSEEGPDPYEQYF. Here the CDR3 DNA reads TGTGCCAGCAGCGAGGAGGGGCCGGATCCCTACGAGCAGTACTTC.

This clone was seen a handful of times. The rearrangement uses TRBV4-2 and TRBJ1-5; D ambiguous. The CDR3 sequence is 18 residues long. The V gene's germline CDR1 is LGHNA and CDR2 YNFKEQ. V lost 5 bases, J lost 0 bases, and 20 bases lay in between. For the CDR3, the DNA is TGTGCCAGCAGCGAAGTTGGAAGTGGAAGGACTAGCAATCAGCCCCAGCATTTT. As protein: CASSEVGSGRTSNQPQHF.

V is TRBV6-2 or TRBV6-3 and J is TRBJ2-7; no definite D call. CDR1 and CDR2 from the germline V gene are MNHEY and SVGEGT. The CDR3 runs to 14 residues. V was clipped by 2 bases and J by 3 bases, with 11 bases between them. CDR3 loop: CASSYPDGVYEQYF. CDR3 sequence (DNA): TGTGCCAGCAGTTACCCCGACGGAGTCTACGAGCAGTACTTC.

Written as DNA, the CDR3 is TGTGCCAGCTCCCTTTCACTAGCGGGACGTGACGAGCAGTACTTC. It translates to CASSLSLAGRDEQYF. The gene calls are TRBV6-5 and TRBJ2-7; 10 nucleotides line up with TRBD2. Looked up from germline, CDR1 is MNHEY and CDR2 is SVGAGI. V shed 8 bases and J 5 bases; nucleotides not matched to a gene: 12. This CDR3 spans 15 amino acids.

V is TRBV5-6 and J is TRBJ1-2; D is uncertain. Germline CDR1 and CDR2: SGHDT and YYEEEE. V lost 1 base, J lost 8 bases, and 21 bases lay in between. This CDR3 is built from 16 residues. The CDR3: CASSLWARKEVGGYTF. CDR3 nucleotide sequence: TGTGCCAGCAGCTTGTGGGCTCGGAAGGAGGTCGGAGGCTACACCTTC.

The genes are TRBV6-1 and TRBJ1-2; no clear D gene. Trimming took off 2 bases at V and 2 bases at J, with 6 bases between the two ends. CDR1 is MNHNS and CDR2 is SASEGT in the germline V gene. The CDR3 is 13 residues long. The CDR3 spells CASSEQINYGYTF. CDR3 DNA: TGTGCCAGCAGTGAACAGATAAACTATGGCTACACCTTC.

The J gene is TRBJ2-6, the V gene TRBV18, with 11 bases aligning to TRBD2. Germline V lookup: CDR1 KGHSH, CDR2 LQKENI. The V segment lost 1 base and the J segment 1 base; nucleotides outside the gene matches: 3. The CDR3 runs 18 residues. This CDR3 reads CASSPQLAGGSGANVLTF. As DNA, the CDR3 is TGTGCCAGCTCACCACAGCTAGCGGGAGGTTCTGGGGCCAACGTCCTGACTTTC.

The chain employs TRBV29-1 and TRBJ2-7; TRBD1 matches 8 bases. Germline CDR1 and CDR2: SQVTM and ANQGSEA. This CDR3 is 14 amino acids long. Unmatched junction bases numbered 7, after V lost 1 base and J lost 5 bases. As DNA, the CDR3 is TGCAGCGTTGAAGCCCGGGCAGGGGGCGACGAGCAGTACTTC. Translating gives CSVEARAGGDEQYF.

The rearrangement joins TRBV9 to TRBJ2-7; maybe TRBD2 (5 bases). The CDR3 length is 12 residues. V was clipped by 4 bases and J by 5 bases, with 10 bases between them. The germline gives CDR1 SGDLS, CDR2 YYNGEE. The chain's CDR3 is CASSTGVNEQYF. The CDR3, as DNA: TGTGCCAGCAGCACCGGGGTGAACGAGCAGTACTTC.

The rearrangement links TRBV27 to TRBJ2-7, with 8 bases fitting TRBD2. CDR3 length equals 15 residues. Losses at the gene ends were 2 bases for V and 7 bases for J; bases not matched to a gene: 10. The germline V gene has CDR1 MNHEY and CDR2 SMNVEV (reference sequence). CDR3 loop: CASSLRRGDPGEQYF. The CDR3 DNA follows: TGTGCCAGCAGTTTACGGCGGGGGGACCCAGGGGAGCAGTACTTC.